These 21 T cell receptor beta chains were sequenced from one sample in a study of beta chain features in type 1 diabetes. TCRB transcripts that were expressed got sequenced, as all of the isolated RNA had been reverse transcribed. Some clones are missing from TCRdb's copy, which holds only in-frame ones; the method was immunoSEQ multiplex PCR. The table records around 500,000 clones, 9.5% to 12% of them present only once. Sequencing used naive CD4+ T cells from blood. These receptor sequences come from a woman aged 18-29 years in good health.

This clone was detected only a few times. The chain links TRBV9 to TRBJ2-7; TRBD2 is a possible D gene (7 bases). Germline assignment: CDR1 SGDLS and CDR2 YYNGEE. The CDR3 is made up of 15 amino acids. V lost 4 bases, J lost 6 bases, and 20 bases lay in between. This CDR3 reads CASSPQLGGGFEQYF. In DNA form, the CDR3 reads TGTGCCAGCAGCCCCCAGCTAGGGGGAGGGTTCGAGCAGTACTTC.

Ten or more counts support this clone. The chain joins TRBV14 to TRBJ2-6, with D unresolved. Between the trimmed V and J ends, which lost 4 bases and 1 base, there was a span of 5 bases. The germline V gene has CDR1 SGHDN and CDR2 FVKESK. This CDR3 contains 14 residues. CDR3 sequence reads: CASSPSSGANVLTF. The CDR3 nucleotides read TGTGCCAGCAGCCCGTCGTCTGGGGCCAACGTCCTGACTTTC.

The chain combines TRBV13 with TRBJ2-1; no clear D gene. This CDR3 contains 13 residues. Germline assignment: CDR1 PRHDT and CDR2 FYEKMQ (reference sequence). The V end was cut by 4 bases, the J end by 6 bases, with 10 bases between. CDR3 residues: CASSSDLLNEQFF. DNA of the CDR3: TGTGCCAGCAGCTCGGACCTTCTCAATGAGCAGTTCTTC.

This clone turned up a few times. The rearrangement joins TRBV9 to TRBJ2-1, with 11 bases lining up with TRBD2. CDR3 size: 14 residues. Germline V CDR1 and CDR2: SGDLS, YYNGEE. J lost 3 bases, V lost 7 bases, and 3 bases had no gene match. Here the CDR3 reads CASSGLAVYNEQFF. The CDR3 DNA follows: TGTGCCAGCTCGGGACTAGCGGTCTACAATGAGCAGTTCTTC.

The chain employs TRBV5-1 and TRBJ2-3; tentatively, D is TRBD1 (6 bases). The germline CDR1 and CDR2 sequences are SGHRS and YFSETQ. The CDR3 length is 15 residues. Between the trimmed V and J ends, which lost 3 bases and 3 bases, there was a span of 14 bases. Here the CDR3 DNA reads TGCGCCAGCAGCTCGGTTGACAGGACTACAGATACGCAGTATTTT. This encodes CASSSVDRTTDTQYF.

The chain is built from TRBV7-2 and TRBJ2-7; TRBD2 aligns across 10 bases. V was clipped by 4 bases and J by 1 base; unmatched bases: 4. The CDR3 totals 15 residues. CDR1 is SGHTA, CDR2 FQGNSA, per germline. Here the CDR3 DNA reads TGTGCCAGCAGCTCCAGGACTAGCGGATCCTACGAGCAGTACTTC. Residues: CASSSRTSGSYEQYF.

The CDR3 sequence: CASNTASGPYNEQFF. In DNA, the CDR3 is TGTGCCAGCAATACGGCTAGCGGGCCTTACAATGAGCAGTTCTTC. This chain joins TRBV7-9 and TRBJ2-1, with 8 bases matching TRBD2. Germline CDR1 reads SEHNR; CDR2 reads FQNEAQ (reference sequence). The ends lost 7 bases at V and 4 bases at J; junction bases unmatched: 9. The CDR3 loop spans 15 amino acids.

This chain uses TRBV18 with TRBJ1-3; D is unresolved. Per germline, CDR1 KGHSH and CDR2 LQKENI. V lost 6 bases, J lost 0 bases, and 15 bases lay in between. This CDR3 is 16 amino acids long. The DNA of the CDR3 is TGTGCCAGCTCTCCCGATAGGCTGCCCTCTGGAAACACCATATATTTT. Amino acids: CASSPDRLPSGNTIYF.

This clone was seen more than once but under ten times. This chain uses TRBV6-1 with TRBJ1-5; 7 bases match TRBD1. The ends lost 2 bases at V and 11 bases at J; junction bases unmatched: 9. Germline V gives CDR1 MNHNS, CDR2 SASEGT. The CDR3 runs 14 residues. CDR3 in DNA: TGTGCCAGCAGTGAACAGGGGGGGGATGCGGCCCAGCATTTT. This encodes CASSEQGGDAAQHF.

The genes are TRBV7-9 and TRBJ2-3, with D hard to call. The CDR3 is made up of 15 amino acids. Germline-derived CDR1 and CDR2 are SEHNR and FQNEAQ (reference sequence). Trimming stripped 5 bases from V and 1 base from J, with 13 bases between. The DNA of the CDR3 is TGTGCCAGCAGCCCGAATGGGCTGGGCACAGATACGCAGTATTTT. Translation gives CASSPNGLGTDTQYF.

The rearrangement joins TRBV7-3 to TRBJ2-3; D gene ambiguous. Trimming cost V 4 bases and J 4 bases, with 6 bases left between them. The CDR3 spans 12 residues. From germline, CDR1 is SGHTA and CDR2 FQGTGA. The CDR3 here is CASSSGADTQYF. CDR3 sequence (DNA): TGTGCCAGCAGCTCGGGTGCAGATACGCAGTATTTT.

This clone was observed a few times. V usage is TRBV4-1 and J usage is TRBJ2-3, with unresolved D. CDR1 is MGHRA and CDR2 is YSYEKL in the germline V gene. Trimming removed 0 bases at V and 1 base at J, with 11 bases between. The CDR3 is made up of 16 amino acids. The CDR3 region is CASSQDHEVGTDTQYF. The CDR3 DNA sequence: TGCGCCAGCAGCCAAGATCACGAGGTGGGCACAGATACGCAGTATTTT.

The chain uses TRBV7-2 and TRBJ1-5; D is unclear. This CDR3 is 15 amino acids long. The V end lost 4 bases, the J end lost 0 bases, and 10 bases lay between the germline ends. Per the germline V gene, CDR1 is SGHTA and CDR2 is FQGNSA. The CDR3, as DNA: TGTGCCAGCAGCTCCAGACGGGATAGCAATCAGCCCCAGCATTTT. Translating gives CASSSRRDSNQPQHF.

J is TRBJ1-6 and V is TRBV4-3; TRBD1 agrees at 8 bases. Per the germline V gene, CDR1 is LGHNA and CDR2 is YSLEER. The CDR3 consists of 15 residues. The ends lost 3 bases at V and 9 bases at J; junction bases unmatched: 7. CDR3 loop: CASSQLQGGGSPLHF. The CDR3 DNA reads as TGCGCCAGCAGCCAGCTACAGGGGGGCGGTTCACCCCTCCACTTT.

The chain employs TRBV27 and TRBJ2-7, with 9 bases that match TRBD2. V dropped 3 bases and J dropped 4; count of bases not matched to a gene: 4. The CDR3 is 14 amino acids. The germline gives CDR1 MNHEY, CDR2 SMNVEV (reference sequence). The DNA of the CDR3 is TGTGCCAGCAGTTTCCGCGGGAGGGGTTACGAGCAGTACTTC. Amino acid sequence: CASSFRGRGYEQYF.

The CDR3 reads CASKVTQGRSETQYF. The CDR3 region has the DNA TGTGCCAGCAAGGTTACACAGGGTAGATCAGAGACCCAGTACTTC. The chain carries TRBV2 and TRBJ2-5, with a possible D match to TRBD1 (6 bases). The CDR3 has 15 residues. The ends were cut back, 7 bases at V and 4 bases at J, with 19 bases in the middle. Per the germline V gene, CDR1 is SNHLY and CDR2 is FYNNEI.

The chain carries TRBV5-1 and TRBJ2-1; TRBD2 aligns across 9 bases. The CDR3 is made up of 17 amino acids. CDR1 is SGHRS, CDR2 YFSETQ, per germline. V lost 1 base and J lost 1; bases outside the gene matches: 6. The CDR3 reads CASSLRGLAGSYNEQFF. DNA for the CDR3: TGCGCCAGCAGCTTGAGAGGCCTAGCGGGGTCCTACAATGAGCAGTTCTTC.

The V gene is TRBV29-1, the J gene TRBJ1-1; no definite D call. This CDR3 has 13 residues. Germline-derived CDR1 and CDR2 are SQVTM and ANQGSEA. V dropped 4 bases and J dropped 2 bases, with 11 bases sitting between them. CDR3 nucleotides: TGCAGCGTTGCACCAAGAGTAAACACTGAAGCTTTCTTT. It encodes CSVAPRVNTEAFF.

The sample holds a few counts of this clone. The chain recombines TRBV9 with TRBJ1-3; unclear D gene. Trimming left V 0 bases short and J 0 bases short, with 7 bases between. CDR1 and CDR2 (germline): SGDLS, YYNGEE. The CDR3 totals 15 residues. As DNA, the CDR3 is TGTGCCAGCAGCGTAGTAGCCGGCTCTGGAAACACCATATATTTT. This codes for CASSVVAGSGNTIYF.

This clone has a handful of counts. The chain couples TRBV7-9 to TRBJ2-3, with D possibly being TRBD1 (5 bases). Trimming took off 5 bases at V and 3 bases at J, with 9 bases between the two ends. The CDR3 consists of 13 residues. Germline V gene sequence: CDR1 SEHNR, CDR2 FQNEAQ (reference sequence). CDR3 DNA sequence: TGTGCCAGCAGCCGCAGGGAAACAGATACGCAGTATTTT. Translation: CASSRRETDTQYF.

This clone was seen more than once but under ten times. The rearrangement joins TRBV5-4 to TRBJ1-1, with 7 bases matching TRBD1. V trimming: 0 bases; J trimming: 0 bases; junction bases outside the gene matches: 14. There are 19 residues in the CDR3. Germline V lookup: CDR1 SGHNT, CDR2 YYREEE (reference sequence). This chain's CDR3 is CASSLGYRGLYPMNTEAFF. The CDR3 DNA sequence: TGTGCCAGCAGCTTGGGGTACAGGGGTCTGTATCCTATGAACACTGAAGCTTTCTTT.